This T cell receptor beta chain was sequenced for a study of cytomegalovirus exposure and HLA in healthy donors. Use of 60 Vbeta and 13 Jbeta primers characterized the PCR. Repertoires were generated with immunoSEQ multiplex PCR, while TCRdb's copy carries only in-frame clones and drops some. Of 150,000 to 200,000 clones in the sample, around 80% were seen once. Trimming removed 2 bases from V and 7 bases from J, with 11 bases in between. The V gene's germline CDR1 is SGHVS and CDR2 FQNEAQ. The length of the CDR3 is 14 residues. The source of this sequence is a girl aged 5-17 years in good health and CMV-seropositive. This chain uses TRBV7-8 with TRBJ2-2; D is unclear. Source material: PBMCs. This chain's CDR3 is CASSLNGYSGELFF. The CDR3 bases are TGTGCCAGCAGCTTAAACGGGTATAGCGGGGAGCTGTTTTTT.